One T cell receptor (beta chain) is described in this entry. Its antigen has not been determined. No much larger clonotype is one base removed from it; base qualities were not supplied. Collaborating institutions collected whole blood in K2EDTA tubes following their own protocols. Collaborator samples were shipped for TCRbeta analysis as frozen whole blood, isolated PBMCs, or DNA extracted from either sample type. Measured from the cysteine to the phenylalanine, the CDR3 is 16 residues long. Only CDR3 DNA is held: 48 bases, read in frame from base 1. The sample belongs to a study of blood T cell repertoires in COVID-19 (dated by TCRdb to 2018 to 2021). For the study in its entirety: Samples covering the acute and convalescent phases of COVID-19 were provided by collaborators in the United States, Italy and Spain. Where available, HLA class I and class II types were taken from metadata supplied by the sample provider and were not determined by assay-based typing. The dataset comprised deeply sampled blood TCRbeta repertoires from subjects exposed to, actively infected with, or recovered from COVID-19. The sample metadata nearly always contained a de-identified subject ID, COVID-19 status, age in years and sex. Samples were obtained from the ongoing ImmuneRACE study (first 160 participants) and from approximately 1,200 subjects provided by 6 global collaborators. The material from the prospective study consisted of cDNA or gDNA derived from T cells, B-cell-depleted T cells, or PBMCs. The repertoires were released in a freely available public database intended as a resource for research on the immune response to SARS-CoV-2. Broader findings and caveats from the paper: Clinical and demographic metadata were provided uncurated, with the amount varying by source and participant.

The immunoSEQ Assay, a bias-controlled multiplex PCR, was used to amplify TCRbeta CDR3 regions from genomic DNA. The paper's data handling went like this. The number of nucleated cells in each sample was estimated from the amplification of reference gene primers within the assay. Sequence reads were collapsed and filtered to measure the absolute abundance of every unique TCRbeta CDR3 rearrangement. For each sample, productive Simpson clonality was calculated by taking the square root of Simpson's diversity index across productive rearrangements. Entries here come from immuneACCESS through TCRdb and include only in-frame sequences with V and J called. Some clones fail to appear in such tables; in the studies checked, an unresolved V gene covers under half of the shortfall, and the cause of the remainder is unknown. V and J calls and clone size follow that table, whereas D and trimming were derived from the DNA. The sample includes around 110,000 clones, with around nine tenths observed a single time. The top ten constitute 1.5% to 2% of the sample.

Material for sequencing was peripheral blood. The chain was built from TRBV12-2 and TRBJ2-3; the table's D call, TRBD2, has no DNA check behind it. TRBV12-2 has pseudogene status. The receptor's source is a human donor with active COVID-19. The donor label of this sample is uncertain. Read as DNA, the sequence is TGTGCAAGTCGCTTAGGGAAATCGGGGGGCACAGATACGCAGTATTTT. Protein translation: CASRLGKSGGTDTQYF.